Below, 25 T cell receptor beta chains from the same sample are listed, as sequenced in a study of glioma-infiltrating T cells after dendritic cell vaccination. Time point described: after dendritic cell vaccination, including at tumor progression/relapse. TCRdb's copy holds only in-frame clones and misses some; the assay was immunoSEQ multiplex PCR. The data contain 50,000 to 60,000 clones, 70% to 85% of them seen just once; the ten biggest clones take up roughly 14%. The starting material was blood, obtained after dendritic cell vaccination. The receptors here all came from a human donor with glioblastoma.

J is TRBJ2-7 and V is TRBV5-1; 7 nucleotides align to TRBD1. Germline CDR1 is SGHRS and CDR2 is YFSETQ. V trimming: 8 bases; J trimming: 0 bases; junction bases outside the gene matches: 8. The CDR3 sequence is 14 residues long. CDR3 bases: TGCGCCAGTTCCCGGGACAGCCTCTCCTACGAGCAGTACTTC. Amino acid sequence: CASSRDSLSYEQYF.

The CDR3 sequence: CASSQGGGGANEKLFF. CDR3 DNA sequence: TGCGCCAGCAGCCAAGGGGGGGGTGGGGCTAATGAAAAACTGTTTTTT. The chain joins TRBV4-1 to TRBJ1-4; a possible D gene is TRBD1 (5 bases). V dropped 1 base and J dropped 3 bases, with 12 bases sitting between them. Per the germline V gene, CDR1 is MGHRA and CDR2 is YSYEKL. The CDR3 length is 16 residues.

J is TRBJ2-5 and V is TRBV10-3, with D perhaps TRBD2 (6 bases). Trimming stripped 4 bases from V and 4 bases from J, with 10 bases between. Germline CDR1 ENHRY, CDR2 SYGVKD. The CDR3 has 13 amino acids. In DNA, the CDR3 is TGTGCCATCAGTGGGGGAGGAGGAGAGACCCAGTACTTC. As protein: CAISGGGGETQYF.

Here the CDR3 DNA reads TGTGCCAGCAGCCCGCAAAGGAGAGATCGCCTCCACTTT. Amino acid sequence: CASSPQRRDRLHF. The chain carries TRBV7-2 and TRBJ1-6, with D hard to call. The V end lost 5 bases, the J end lost 15 bases, and 17 bases lay between the germline ends. CDR1 is SGHTA, CDR2 FQGNSA, per germline. This CDR3 region has 13 residues.

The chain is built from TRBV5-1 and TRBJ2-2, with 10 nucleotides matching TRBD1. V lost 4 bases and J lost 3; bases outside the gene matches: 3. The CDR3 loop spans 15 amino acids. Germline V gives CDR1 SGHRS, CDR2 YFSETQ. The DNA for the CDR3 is TGCGCCAGCAGCGGGGGGACAGGGGACACCGGGGAGCTGTTTTTT. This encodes CASSGGTGDTGELFF.

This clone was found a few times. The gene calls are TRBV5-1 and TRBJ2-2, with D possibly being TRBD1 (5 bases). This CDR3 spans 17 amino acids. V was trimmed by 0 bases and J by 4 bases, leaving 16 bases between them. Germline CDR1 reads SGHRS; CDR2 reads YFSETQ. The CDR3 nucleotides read TGCGCCAGCAGCTTGGTGGGGCCTCAGAGAGGCACCGGGGAGCTGTTTTTT. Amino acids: CASSLVGPQRGTGELFF.

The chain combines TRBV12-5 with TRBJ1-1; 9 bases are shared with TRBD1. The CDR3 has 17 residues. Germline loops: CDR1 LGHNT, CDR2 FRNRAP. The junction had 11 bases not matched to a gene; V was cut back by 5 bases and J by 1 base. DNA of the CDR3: TGTGCTAGTGGTGCGTCGATACAGGGGGCGGGGAACACTGAAGCTTTCTTT. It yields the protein CASGASIQGAGNTEAFF.

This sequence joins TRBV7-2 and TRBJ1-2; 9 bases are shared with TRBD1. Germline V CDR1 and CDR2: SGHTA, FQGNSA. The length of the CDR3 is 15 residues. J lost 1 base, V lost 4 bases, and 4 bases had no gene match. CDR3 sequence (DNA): TGTGCCAGCAGCTCCCCGGGACAGGGTAACTATGGCTACACCTTC. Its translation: CASSSPGQGNYGYTF.

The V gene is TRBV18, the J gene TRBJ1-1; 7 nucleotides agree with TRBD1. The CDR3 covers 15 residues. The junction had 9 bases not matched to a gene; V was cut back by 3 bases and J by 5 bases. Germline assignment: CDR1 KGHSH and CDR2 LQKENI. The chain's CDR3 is CASSPRSGTDTEAFF. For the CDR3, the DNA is TGTGCCAGCTCACCGAGATCCGGGACAGATACTGAAGCTTTCTTT. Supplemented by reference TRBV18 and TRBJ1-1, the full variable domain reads NAGVMQNPRHLVRRRGQEARLRCSPMKGHSHVYWYRQLPEEGLKFMVYLQKENIIDESGMPKERFSAEFPKEGPSILRIQQVVRGDSAAYFCASSPRSGTDTEAFFGQGTRLTVV.

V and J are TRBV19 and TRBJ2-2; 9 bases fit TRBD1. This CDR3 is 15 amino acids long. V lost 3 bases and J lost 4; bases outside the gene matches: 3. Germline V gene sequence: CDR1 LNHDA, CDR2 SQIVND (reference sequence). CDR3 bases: TGTGCCAGTAGTATGAACAGGGGGCTCACCGGGGAGCTGTTTTTT. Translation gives CASSMNRGLTGELFF.

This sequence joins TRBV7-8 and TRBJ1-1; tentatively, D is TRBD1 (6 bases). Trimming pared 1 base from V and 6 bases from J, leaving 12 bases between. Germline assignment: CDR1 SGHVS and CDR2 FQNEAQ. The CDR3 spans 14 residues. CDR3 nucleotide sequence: TGTGCCAGCAGCTTAGGGACAGCGGTAGCTGAAGCTTTCTTT. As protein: CASSLGTAVAEAFF. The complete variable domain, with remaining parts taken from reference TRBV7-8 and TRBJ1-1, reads GAGVSQSPRYKVAKRGQDVALRCDPISGHVSLFWYQQALGQGPEFLTYFQNEAQLDKSGLPSDRFFAERPEGSVSTLKIQRTQQEDSAVYLCASSLGTAVAEAFFGQGTRLTVV.

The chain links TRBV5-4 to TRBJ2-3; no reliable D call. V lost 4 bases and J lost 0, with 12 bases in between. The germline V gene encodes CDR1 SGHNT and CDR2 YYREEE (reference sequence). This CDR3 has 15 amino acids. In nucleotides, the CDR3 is TGTGCCAGCAGCCGGCAGGTCCCGAGCACAGATACGCAGTATTTT. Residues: CASSRQVPSTDTQYF.

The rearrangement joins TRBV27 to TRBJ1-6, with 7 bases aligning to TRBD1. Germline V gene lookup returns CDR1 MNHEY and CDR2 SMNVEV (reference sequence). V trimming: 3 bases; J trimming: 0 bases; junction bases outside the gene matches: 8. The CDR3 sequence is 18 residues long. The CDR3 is CASSLGTVRSSYNSPLHF. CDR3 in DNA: TGTGCCAGCAGTTTGGGGACAGTAAGGAGCTCCTATAATTCACCCCTCCACTTT.

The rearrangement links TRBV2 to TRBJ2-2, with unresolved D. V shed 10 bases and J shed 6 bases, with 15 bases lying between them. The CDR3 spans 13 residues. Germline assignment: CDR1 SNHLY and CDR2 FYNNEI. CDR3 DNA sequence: TGTGCCACCTCTATAGAGTCCTCCGGGGAGCTGTTTTTT. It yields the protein CATSIESSGELFF.

The CDR3 region has the DNA TGTGCCAGCAGCCTCCACCCGGGACAGGGGATGGATGGCTACACCTTC. Translation: CASSLHPGQGMDGYTF. V is TRBV16 and J is TRBJ1-2; the match to TRBD1 covers 10 bases. The CDR3 is 16 residues long. V shed 4 bases, J shed 6 bases, and the junction held 11 bases outside the gene matches. Germline CDR1 and CDR2: KGHSY and FQNENV.

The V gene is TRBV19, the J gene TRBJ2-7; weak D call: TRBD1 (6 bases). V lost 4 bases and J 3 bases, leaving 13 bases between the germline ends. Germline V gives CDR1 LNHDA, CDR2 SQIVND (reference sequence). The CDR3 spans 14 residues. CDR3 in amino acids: CASSRAGTYYEQYF. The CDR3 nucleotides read TGTGCCAGTAGTAGAGCCGGGACATACTACGAGCAGTACTTC.

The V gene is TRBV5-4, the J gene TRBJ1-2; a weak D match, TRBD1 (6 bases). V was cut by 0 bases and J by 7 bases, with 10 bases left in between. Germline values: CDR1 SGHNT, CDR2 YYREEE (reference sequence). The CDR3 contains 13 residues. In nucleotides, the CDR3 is TGTGCCAGCAGCTTGGACAGGGCGGGTGGCTACACCTTC. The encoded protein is CASSLDRAGGYTF.

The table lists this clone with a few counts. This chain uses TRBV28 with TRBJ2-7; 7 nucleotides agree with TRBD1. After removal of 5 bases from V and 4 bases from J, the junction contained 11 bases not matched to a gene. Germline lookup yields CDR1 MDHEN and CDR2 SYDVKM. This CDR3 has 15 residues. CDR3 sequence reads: CASSLTGTEGYEQYF. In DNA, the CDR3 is TGTGCCAGCAGTCTCACCGGGACAGAGGGTTACGAGCAGTACTTC.

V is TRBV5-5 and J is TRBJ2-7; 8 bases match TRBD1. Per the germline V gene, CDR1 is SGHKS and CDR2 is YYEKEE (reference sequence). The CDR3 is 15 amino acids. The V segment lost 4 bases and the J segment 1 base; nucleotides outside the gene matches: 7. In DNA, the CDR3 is TGTGCCAGCAGCCAAGGACAGGGAATTTCCTACGAGCAGTACTTC. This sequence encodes CASSQGQGISYEQYF. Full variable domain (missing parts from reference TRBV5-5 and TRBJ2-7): DAGVTQSPTHLIKTRGQQVTLRCSPISGHKSVSWYQQVLGQGPQFIFQYYEKEERGRGNFPDRFSARQFPNYSSELNVNALLLGDSALYLCASSQGQGISYEQYFGPGTRLTVT.

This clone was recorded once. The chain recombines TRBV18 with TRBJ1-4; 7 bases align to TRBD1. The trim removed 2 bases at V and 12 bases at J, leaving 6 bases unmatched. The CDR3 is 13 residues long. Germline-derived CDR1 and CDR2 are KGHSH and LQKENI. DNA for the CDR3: TGTGCCAGCTCACCAGGGCAGGGGGAAGAACTGTTTTTT. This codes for CASSPGQGEELFF.

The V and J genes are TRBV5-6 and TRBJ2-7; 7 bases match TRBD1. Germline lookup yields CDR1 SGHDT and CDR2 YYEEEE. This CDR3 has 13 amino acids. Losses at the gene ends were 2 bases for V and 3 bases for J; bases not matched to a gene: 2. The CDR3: CASSLWTGYEQYF. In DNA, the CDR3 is TGTGCCAGCAGCTTATGGACAGGCTACGAGCAGTACTTC.

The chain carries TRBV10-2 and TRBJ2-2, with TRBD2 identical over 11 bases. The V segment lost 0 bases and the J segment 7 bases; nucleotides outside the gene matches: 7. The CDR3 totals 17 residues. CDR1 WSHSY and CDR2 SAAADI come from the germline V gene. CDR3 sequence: CASSESGSGGAVGELFF. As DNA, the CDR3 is TGCGCCAGCAGTGAGTCCGGTAGCGGGGGGGCAGTCGGGGAGCTGTTTTTT.

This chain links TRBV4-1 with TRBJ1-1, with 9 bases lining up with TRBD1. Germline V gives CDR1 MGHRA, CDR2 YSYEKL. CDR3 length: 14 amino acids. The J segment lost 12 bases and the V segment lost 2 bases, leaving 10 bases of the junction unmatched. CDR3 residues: CASSQPGTGRGTFF. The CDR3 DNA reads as TGCGCCAGCAGCCAACCTGGGACAGGGCGAGGGACTTTCTTT.

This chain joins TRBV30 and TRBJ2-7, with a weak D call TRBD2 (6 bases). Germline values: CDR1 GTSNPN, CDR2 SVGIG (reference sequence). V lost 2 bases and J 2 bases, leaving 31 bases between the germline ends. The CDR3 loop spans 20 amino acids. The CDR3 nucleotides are TGTGCCTGGAGTAGCCCAACGGGGGTCACTAGAACCTCAACGACCTACGAGCAGTACTTC. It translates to CAWSSPTGVTRTSTTYEQYF.

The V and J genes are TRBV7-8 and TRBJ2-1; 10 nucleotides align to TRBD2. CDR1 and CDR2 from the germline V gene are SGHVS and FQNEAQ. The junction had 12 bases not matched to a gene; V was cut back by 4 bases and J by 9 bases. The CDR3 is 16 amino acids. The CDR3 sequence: CASSSSGLAGVTEQFF. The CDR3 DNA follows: TGTGCCAGCAGCTCTAGCGGGCTAGCGGGGGTTACTGAGCAGTTCTTC.